The T cell receptor (beta chain) under discussion was sequenced for a study of cytomegalovirus exposure and HLA in healthy donors. Study-level results: Published work reported that the classifier diagnosed cytomegalovirus status with high specificity and sensitivity. Some TCR beta chains (about 180 of them) were listed as cytomegalovirus-associated. Presence/absence analyses assumed roughly uniform sequencing depth across donors.

Primers included in the PCR were 60 Vbeta and 13 Jbeta primers. Generated by immunoSEQ multiplex PCR, the TCRdb table keeps only in-frame clones and is missing some. The sample lists 130,000 to 150,000 clones, over 65% occurring once. Germline CDR1 SQVTM, CDR2 ANQGSEA. V was trimmed by 2 bases and J by 0 bases, leaving 5 bases between them. CDR3 length equals 13 residues. As concerns this clone: Its antigen is still unknown. Other DNA sequences in the same sample also yield this CDR3.

This chain links TRBV29-1 with TRBJ1-3; no firm D call. The sequencing input was PBMCs. This TCR came from a man aged 40-49 years in good health and CMV-seropositive. CDR3 in amino acids: CSVEPRSGNTIYF. CDR3 bases: TGCAGCGTTGAACCGCGCTCTGGAAACACCATATATTTT. Variable domain in full (rest from reference TRBV29-1 and TRBJ1-3): SAVISQKPSRDICQRGTSLTIQCQVDSQVTMMFWYRQQPGQSLTLIATANQGSEATYESGFVIDKFPISRPNLTFSTLTVSNMSPEDSSIYLCSVEPRSGNTIYFGEGSWLTVV.